This note documents a single TCR beta chain sequence. Relative to the germline gene, one junction end is altered; a read error may explain this. The method was immunoSEQ multiplex PCR; TCRdb's version includes in-frame clones alone and lacks a portion of them. This sample has around 200,000 clones; approximately 79% occur once, and the top ten carry around 14%. CDR3 length equals 15 residues. The V gene's germline CDR1 is MNHEY and CDR2 SVGEGT. The data were obtained in a study of blood T cell repertoires in COVID-19. About the research overall: PBMCs, B-cell-depleted T cells, or T cells were the source of the cDNA or gDNA that made up the material.

The clonotype originates from a man aged 25 to 45 with active or convalescent COVID-19. Sequencing used peripheral blood. The J gene is TRBJ1-5, the V gene TRBV6-2 or TRBV6-3, with D unresolved. CDR3 DNA: TGTGCCAGCAGTTACTCGAGGGCGGCTAATCAACCCCAGCATTTT. Protein: CASSYSRAANQPQHF.